This TCR beta chain came from a study of identical twins. Study results and caveats: Conclusions leaned on cross-sectional statistical analysis and did not track the same donors over time. Within twin pairs, the out-of-frame alpha sequences they shared showed excess low generation probability.

This clonotype occurred a few times. Antigen unknown. MiXCR was run by TCRdb on the 5' RACE reads, yielding one entry per CDR3 protein. The data contain approximately 600,000 distinct CDR3 sequences, about 7.1% of them singletons. These data were also reused for a study on yellow fever vaccine responses in identical twins. As that study records: Twins reportedly appeared to share part of their vaccine T cell response while keeping part individual.

Sequencing was done on a sample of PBMCs. The TCR sequence derives from a woman under 30 in good health.

In DNA, the CDR3 is TGTGCCTGGGGAAGGACAGGGGAAGTCAATGAGCAGTTCTTC. This codes for CAWGRTGEVNEQFF. The V gene is TRBV28, the J gene TRBJ2-1; TRBD1 matches 9 bases. CDR1 MDHEN and CDR2 SYDVKM come from the germline V gene. The V and J ends lost 11 bases and 6 bases, in that order; junction bases with no gene match: 11. There are 14 residues in the CDR3.